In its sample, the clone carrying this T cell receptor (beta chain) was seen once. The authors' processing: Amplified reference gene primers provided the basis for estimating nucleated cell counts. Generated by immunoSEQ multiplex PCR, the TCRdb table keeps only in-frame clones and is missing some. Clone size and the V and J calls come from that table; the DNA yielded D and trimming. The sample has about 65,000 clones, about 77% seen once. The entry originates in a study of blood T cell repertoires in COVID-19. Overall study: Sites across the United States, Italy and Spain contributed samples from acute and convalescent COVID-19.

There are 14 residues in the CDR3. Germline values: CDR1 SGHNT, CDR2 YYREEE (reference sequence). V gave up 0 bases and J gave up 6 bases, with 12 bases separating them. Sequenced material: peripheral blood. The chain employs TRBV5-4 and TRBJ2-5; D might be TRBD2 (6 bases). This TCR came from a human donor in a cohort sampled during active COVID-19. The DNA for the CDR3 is TGTGCCAGCAGCTTGGGGGGGGTAGGAAAGACCCAGTACTTC. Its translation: CASSLGGVGKTQYF.